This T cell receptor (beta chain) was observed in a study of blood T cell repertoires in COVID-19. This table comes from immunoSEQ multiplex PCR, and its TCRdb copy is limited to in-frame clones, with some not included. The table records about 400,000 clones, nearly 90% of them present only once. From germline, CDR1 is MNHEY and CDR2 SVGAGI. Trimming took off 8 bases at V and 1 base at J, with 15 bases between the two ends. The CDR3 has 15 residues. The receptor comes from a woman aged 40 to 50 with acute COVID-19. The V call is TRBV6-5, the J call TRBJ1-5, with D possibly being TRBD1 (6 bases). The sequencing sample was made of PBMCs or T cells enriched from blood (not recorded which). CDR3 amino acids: CASRRGGLSNQPQHF. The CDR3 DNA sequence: TGTGCCAGCCGTAGGGGGGGGCTAAGCAATCAGCCCCAGCATTTT.